Sequencing of this T cell receptor beta chain was carried out in a study of identifying expanded T cells in peripheral blood. Study-wide points: Two-week clone count variance significantly increased as total template count grew.

With regard to this clone: The antigen is unknown.

Collection occurred without any documented infections or immune events in donors. V dropped 4 bases and J dropped 0 bases, with 11 bases sitting between them. The CDR3 totals 14 residues. Looked up from germline, CDR1 is SQVTM and CDR2 is ANQGSEA. Data came from immunoSEQ multiplex PCR; TCRdb stores just in-frame clones and leaves some out. This sample carries about 90,000 clones, more than 75% of them seen once, and the ten largest clones take around 5.6%. Sequenced sample: blood. This TCR derives from a person aged 18 to 75 in good health. The V call is TRBV29-1, the J call TRBJ2-3; D is uncertain. The CDR3 loop reads CSVGESFSTDTQYF. In nucleotides, the CDR3 is TGCAGCGTTGGAGAGAGTTTTAGCACAGATACGCAGTATTTT.